The 28 T cell receptor beta chains given below trace back to one sample, sequenced in a study of T cell responses to AZD1222 COVID-19 vaccine. TCRdb's copy holds only in-frame clones and misses some; the assay was immunoSEQ multiplex PCR. The table shows 100,000 to 120,000 clones, with 80% to 90% occurring only once. The sequencing here drew on peripheral blood, taken 28 days after the second AZD1222 dose. The receptors shown here come from an adult who received the AZD1222 COVID-19 vaccine.

The chain links TRBV11-1 to TRBJ1-2; 9 bases line up with TRBD1. Germline CDR1 reads SGHAT; CDR2 reads FQDESV (reference sequence). J gave up 6 bases and V 6 bases, and 5 bases lay outside the gene matches. The CDR3 runs 13 residues. The CDR3 sequence: CASRAGTGNGYTF. The CDR3 DNA sequence: TGTGCCAGCAGGGCCGGGACAGGGAATGGCTACACCTTC.

The CDR3 DNA follows: TGTGCCAGCAGCGATGTCCTGGGCCACGGGGAGCTGTTTTTT. It yields the protein CASSDVLGHGELFF. The chain has TRBV11-2 and TRBJ2-2; no definite D call. Trimming removed 5 bases at V and 7 bases at J, with 14 bases between. From germline, CDR1 is SGHAT and CDR2 FQNNGV. This CDR3 region has 14 residues.

This clone was observed once. The chain recombines TRBV6-2 or TRBV6-3 with TRBJ1-6; 7 nucleotides line up with TRBD1. Germline-derived CDR1 and CDR2 are MNHEY and SVGEGT. The ends lost 2 bases at V and 5 bases at J; junction bases unmatched: 9. This CDR3 has 17 amino acids. The CDR3 loop reads CASSYAYRGVHNSPLHF. The CDR3 nucleotides read TGTGCCAGCAGTTACGCGTACAGGGGAGTCCATAATTCACCCCTCCACTTT.

The rearrangement uses TRBV10-1 and TRBJ2-1, with 11 bases fitting TRBD2. Losses at the gene ends were 5 bases for V and 6 bases for J; bases not matched to a gene: 6. Germline CDR1 WNHNN, CDR2 SYGVQD (reference sequence). The CDR3 loop spans 15 amino acids. The CDR3 sequence is CASSSGTSGPNEQFF. CDR3 bases: TGCGCCAGCAGTTCCGGGACTAGCGGACCCAATGAGCAGTTCTTC.

The rearrangement joins TRBV4-1 to TRBJ2-7; D possibly corresponds to TRBD2 (6 bases). The length of the CDR3 is 14 residues. Germline assignment: CDR1 MGHRA and CDR2 YSYEKL. Deletions cut 6 bases from V and 0 bases from J, with 12 bases between. The CDR3 DNA reads TGCGCCAGCAGAAGGGAGGAGATCTCCTACGAGCAGTACTTC. Translating it yields CASRREEISYEQYF.

The V call is TRBV6-4, the J call TRBJ1-2; no reliable D call. V lost 6 bases and J 0 bases, leaving 11 bases between the germline ends. CDR1 and CDR2 (germline): MRHNA, SNTAGT. The CDR3 consists of 14 residues. The CDR3 DNA sequence: TGTGCCAGCAGGGCAGAAAGAGCTAACTATGGCTACACCTTC. As protein: CASRAERANYGYTF.

The V call is TRBV15, the J call TRBJ1-2; 7 bases map to TRBD1. Per the germline V gene, CDR1 is LNHNV and CDR2 is YYDKDF (reference sequence). The CDR3 consists of 16 residues. V dropped 0 bases and J dropped 8; count of bases not matched to a gene: 12. The CDR3 spells CATSRDPRGGWRGYTF. The DNA for the CDR3 is TGTGCCACCAGCAGAGACCCCAGGGGGGGCTGGAGAGGCTACACCTTC.

This clone appeared a single time. V gene TRBV10-2 combines with J gene TRBJ2-5; tentative D call: TRBD2 (6 bases). The V gene lost 0 bases and the J gene lost 0 bases, with 11 bases spanning the gap. CDR3 length: 16 residues. Looked up from germline, CDR1 is WSHSY and CDR2 is SAAADI. CDR3 in amino acids: CASSESIADYQETQYF. The CDR3 DNA follows: TGCGCCAGCAGTGAGTCAATAGCGGATTACCAAGAGACCCAGTACTTC.

V gene TRBV29-1 combines with J gene TRBJ1-1; D is ambiguous. The CDR3 consists of 11 residues. Trimming pared 7 bases from V and 1 base from J, leaving 7 bases between. Germline CDR1 reads SQVTM; CDR2 reads ANQGSEA. The CDR3 region is CSAWENTEAFF. The DNA of the CDR3 is TGCAGCGCCTGGGAGAACACTGAAGCTTTCTTT.

The chain links TRBV30 to TRBJ2-1, with a weak D call TRBD2 (6 bases). V lost 0 bases, J lost 4 bases, and 16 bases lay in between. From germline, CDR1 is GTSNPN and CDR2 SVGIG (reference sequence). This CDR3 region has 16 residues. CDR3 residues: CAWSVQGTWGYNEQFF. CDR3 DNA: TGTGCCTGGAGTGTACAAGGGACTTGGGGTTACAATGAGCAGTTCTTC.

The V call is TRBV7-9, the J call TRBJ1-2, with TRBD1 as a possible D gene (5 bases). V lost 4 bases and J lost 4, with 10 bases in between. The germline V gene has CDR1 SEHNR and CDR2 FQNEAQ (reference sequence). The CDR3 covers 13 residues. CDR3 nucleotide sequence: TGTGCCAGCAGCTCCTTGGGGGGCTATGGCTACACCTTC. Translating it yields CASSSLGGYGYTF.

V gene TRBV29-1 combines with J gene TRBJ2-3; 8 nucleotides match TRBD1. J gave up 3 bases and V 6 bases, and 8 bases lay outside the gene matches. There are 14 residues in the CDR3. Germline CDR1 SQVTM, CDR2 ANQGSEA. CDR3 protein: CSVARTGITDTQYF. CDR3 coding DNA: TGCAGCGTCGCTAGGACAGGGATAACAGATACGCAGTATTTT.

The chain links TRBV28 to TRBJ1-1; D gene unclear. V lost 1 base and J 3 bases, leaving 15 bases between the germline ends. Germline V gives CDR1 MDHEN, CDR2 SYDVKM. The CDR3 is made up of 16 amino acids. CDR3 in DNA: TGTGCCAGCAGTTTATTTGGACGGGCGGCGCACACTGAAGCTTTCTTT. Translation gives CASSLFGRAAHTEAFF. The whole variable domain, remainder taken from reference TRBV28 and TRBJ1-1, is DVKVTQSSRYLVKRTGEKVFLECVQDMDHENMFWYRQDPGLGLRLIYFSYDVKMKEKGDIPEGYSVSREKKERFSLILESASTNQTSMYLCASSLFGRAAHTEAFFGQGTRLTVV.

This chain uses TRBV10-3 with TRBJ1-3, with TRBD1 identical over 12 bases. CDR3 size: 15 residues. The V and J ends lost 8 bases and 2 bases, in that order; junction bases with no gene match: 4. Germline V CDR1 and CDR2: ENHRY, SYGVKD. The CDR3 DNA reads TGTGCCATCGGGGGACAGGGGGCGGCTGGAAACACCATATATTTT. Its translation is CAIGGQGAAGNTIYF.

Written as DNA, the CDR3 is TGTGCCAGCAGCGCCGGACAGCCATCCTACAATGAGCAGTTCTTC. The encoded protein is CASSAGQPSYNEQFF. This chain links TRBV9 with TRBJ2-1; D may be TRBD1 (6 bases). V shed 3 bases and J shed 1 base, with 11 bases lying between them. The CDR3 extends over 15 amino acids. Germline V gene lookup returns CDR1 SGDLS and CDR2 YYNGEE.

The gene calls are TRBV6-1 and TRBJ1-2, with D uncertain. Trimming shortened V by 2 bases and J by 5 bases, and 21 bases separated the two germline ends. The CDR3 covers 17 residues. Germline CDR1 is MNHNS and CDR2 is SASEGT. CDR3 coding DNA: TGTGCCAGCAGTGAATATGGAATGCTCACCCCGTATTATGGCTACACCTTC. It yields the protein CASSEYGMLTPYYGYTF.

This chain uses TRBV7-8 with TRBJ2-3; 13 bases fit TRBD2. The CDR3 totals 17 residues. Germline CDR1 is SGHVS and CDR2 is FQNEAQ. Losses at the gene ends were 0 bases for V and 5 bases for J; bases not matched to a gene: 5. The CDR3 protein is CASSLAGLAGVQDTQYF. The CDR3 region has the DNA TGTGCCAGCAGCTTAGCTGGACTAGCGGGAGTTCAAGATACGCAGTATTTT.

A few counts support this clone. CDR3: CASSSEGMVVGNQPQHF. DNA of the CDR3: TGTGCCAGTAGTTCGGAGGGTATGGTTGTTGGCAATCAGCCCCAGCATTTT. The V call is TRBV19, the J call TRBJ1-5; no definite D call. V was cut by 5 bases and J by 2 bases, with 19 bases left in between. The germline gives CDR1 LNHDA, CDR2 SQIVND (reference sequence). This CDR3 contains 17 residues. Drawing the rest from reference TRBV19 and TRBJ1-5, the complete variable domain is DGGITQSPKYLFRKEGQNVTLSCEQNLNHDAMYWYRQDPGQGLRLIYYSQIVNDFQKGDIAEGYSVSREKKESFPLTVTSAQKNPTAFYLCASSSEGMVVGNQPQHFGDGTRLSIL.

The rearrangement links TRBV6-1 to TRBJ2-3, with 12 bases lining up with TRBD1. This CDR3 spans 16 amino acids. V trimming: 4 bases; J trimming: 3 bases; junction bases outside the gene matches: 5. Per the germline V gene, CDR1 is MNHNS and CDR2 is SASEGT. CDR3 DNA: TGTGCCAGCAGTGTTCGGGACAGGGGGCGAACAGATACGCAGTATTTT. Protein: CASSVRDRGRTDTQYF.

The chain carries TRBV4-1 and TRBJ2-1; D is ambiguous. The CDR3 loop spans 13 amino acids. V was pared by 4 bases and J by 10 bases, with 14 bases between. CDR1 MGHRA and CDR2 YSYEKL come from the germline V gene. DNA for the CDR3: TGCGCCAGCAGCCCACCACAAGGTTGGGAGCAGTTCTTC. As protein: CASSPPQGWEQFF.

This chain links TRBV2 with TRBJ1-5; 7 nucleotides align to TRBD1. Per the germline V gene, CDR1 is SNHLY and CDR2 is FYNNEI. This CDR3 region has 14 residues. Trimming took 8 bases from V and 6 from J; bases not matched to a gene: 10. CDR3 region: CASSRMTGTQPQHF. In DNA, the CDR3 is TGTGCCAGCTCCCGAATGACAGGGACTCAGCCCCAGCATTTT.

This sequence joins TRBV19 and TRBJ2-7; D ambiguous. V was trimmed by 1 base and J by 5 bases, leaving 15 bases between them. CDR1 and CDR2 from the germline V gene are LNHDA and SQIVND (reference sequence). This CDR3 has 15 amino acids. This CDR3 is CASSIAEGYVHEQYF. The CDR3 region has the DNA TGTGCCAGTAGTATAGCCGAAGGGTATGTCCACGAGCAGTACTTC.

This clone has just one count. The rearrangement uses TRBV5-8 and TRBJ1-2; D gene unclear. Trimming took off 8 bases at V and 4 bases at J, with 12 bases between the two ends. This CDR3 is built from 12 residues. From germline, CDR1 is SGHTS and CDR2 YDEGEE. The CDR3 region has the DNA TGTGCCAGTGGAGAGCCAGTCTATGGCTACACCTTC. Its translation: CASGEPVYGYTF.

V gene TRBV4-1 combines with J gene TRBJ1-1, with D maybe TRBD1 (5 bases). The germline gives CDR1 MGHRA, CDR2 YSYEKL. Trimming left V 3 bases short and J 0 bases short, with 11 bases between. The CDR3 loop spans 15 amino acids. The CDR3 loop reads CASSHPRQMNTEAFF. As DNA, the CDR3 is TGCGCCAGCAGCCACCCCCGACAGATGAACACTGAAGCTTTCTTT.

This rearrangement joins TRBV9 to TRBJ2-5; 10 nucleotides line up with TRBD2. Germline lookup yields CDR1 SGDLS and CDR2 YYNGEE. With V trimmed by 0 bases and J by 4 bases, 6 bases remained unmatched. The CDR3 is 16 residues long. This chain's CDR3 is CASSVEAGGRAETQYF. CDR3 DNA sequence: TGTGCCAGCAGCGTAGAAGCGGGAGGGCGCGCAGAGACCCAGTACTTC.

The chain joins TRBV5-1 to TRBJ2-2; 7 bases match TRBD1. V dropped 5 bases and J dropped 4; count of bases not matched to a gene: 11. The V gene's germline CDR1 is SGHRS and CDR2 YFSETQ. The CDR3 contains 16 residues. CDR3 coding DNA: TGCGCCAGCAGACGTTCGACAGGGACGGTCACCGGGGAGCTGTTTTTT. Translation gives CASRRSTGTVTGELFF.

The chain joins TRBV12-3 or TRBV12-4 to TRBJ2-3; 9 bases agree with TRBD1. This CDR3 has 13 amino acids. V lost 5 bases to trimming and J lost 7 bases; unmatched junction nucleotides: 4. CDR3 bases: TGTGCCAGCAGTCGACAGGGGGGAAATACGCAGTATTTT. Translating gives CASSRQGGNTQYF.

V gene TRBV6-5 combines with J gene TRBJ1-1; D remains ambiguous. With 7 bases removed from V and 4 bases from J, the gap between germline ends came to 10 bases. This CDR3 has 12 amino acids. Germline V CDR1 and CDR2: MNHEY, SVGAGI. The DNA for the CDR3 is TGTGCCAGCATAAAACCCCCCACTGAAGCTTTCTTT. Translation: CASIKPPTEAFF.